Below, 15 T cell receptor beta chains from the same sample are listed, as sequenced in a study of identical twins (TCRdb year 2016). Library creation used 5' RACE. For sequencing, an Illumina HiSeq 2000 was employed. TCRdb redid the processing of the public reads, applying fastp at Q25 and MiXCR, and retained in-frame beta chains. Duplicate CDR3 protein sequences are folded into a single record with the most common DNA and genes. Here the sample has about 1.7 million distinct CDR3 sequences; roughly a third occur a single time. Of the sample, 0.25% to 0.3% is held by the ten largest clones. Sequencing was performed on cord blood. The source of these receptors is a newborn girl in good health.

This clonotype occurred a few times. The chain combines TRBV20-1 with TRBJ2-7; D remains ambiguous. Deletions cut 3 bases from V and 0 bases from J, with 9 bases between. This CDR3 is 13 amino acids long. CDR1 DFQATT and CDR2 SNEGSKA come from the germline V gene (reference sequence). CDR3 loop: CSASRVPSYEQYF. As DNA, the CDR3 is TGCAGTGCTAGTAGGGTCCCCTCCTACGAGCAGTACTTC.

This clonotype was seen only a few times. The gene calls are TRBV4-1 and TRBJ2-4, with D unclear. This CDR3 region has 13 residues. CDR1 and CDR2 from the germline V gene are MGHRA and YSYEKL. Between the trimmed V and J ends, which lost 5 bases and 5 bases, there was a span of 10 bases. This CDR3 reads CASSKVGENIQYF. CDR3 in DNA: TGCGCCAGCAGCAAAGTAGGAGAAAACATTCAGTACTTC.

This clonotype was observed a single time. The CDR3 coding sequence is TGCGCCAGCAGCGAACCCCGGGACGGACTCAATCAGCCCCAGCATTTT. Protein product: CASSEPRDGLNQPQHF. The rearrangement links TRBV5-1 to TRBJ1-5; D perhaps matches TRBD1 (5 bases). Trimming removed 4 bases from V and 3 bases from J, with 17 bases in between. The CDR3 consists of 16 residues. Per germline, CDR1 SGHRS and CDR2 YFSETQ. Filled out from reference TRBV5-1 and TRBJ1-5, the complete variable domain reads KAGVTQTPRYLIKTRGQQVTLSCSPISGHRSVSWYQQTPGQGLQFLFEYFSETQRNKGNFPGRFSGRQFSNSRSEMNVSTLELGDSALYLCASSEPRDGLNQPQHFGDGTRLSIL.

V is TRBV28 and J is TRBJ2-1; 7 bases are a match to TRBD2. This CDR3 has 17 amino acids. Germline V lookup: CDR1 MDHEN, CDR2 SYDVKM. V lost 3 bases, J lost 3 bases, and 11 bases stayed unmatched. The CDR3 coding sequence is TGTGCCAGCAGTTTGCGGAATTGGGGACTAAACTACAATGAGCAGTTCTTC. Protein: CASSLRNWGLNYNEQFF.

This clonotype was detected only a few times. CDR3 DNA sequence: TGCAGCGGTGGACTAGCGGGATTGTATGAGCAGTTCTTC. This encodes CSGGLAGLYEQFF. This sequence joins TRBV29-1 and TRBJ2-1, with 12 bases identical to TRBD2. Germline-derived CDR1 and CDR2 are SQVTM and ANQGSEA. CDR3 length equals 13 residues. Losses at the gene ends were 7 bases for V and 8 bases for J; bases not matched to a gene: 6.

This clonotype came up a few times. The chain uses TRBV19 and TRBJ2-1; 8 nucleotides align to TRBD1. J gave up 4 bases and V 7 bases, and 12 bases lay outside the gene matches. This CDR3 spans 16 amino acids. Germline loops: CDR1 LNHDA, CDR2 SQIVND (reference sequence). The DNA of the CDR3 is TGTGCCAGTACCCATCGGCCAGGGGGCCGTTACAATGAGCAGTTCTTC. Translating it yields CASTHRPGGRYNEQFF.

The table lists this clonotype with a count of one. The V gene is TRBV20-1, the J gene TRBJ2-1; perhaps D is TRBD1 or TRBD2 (5 bases each). The V end was cut by 5 bases, the J end by 0 bases, with 23 bases between. Germline CDR1 is DFQATT and CDR2 is SNEGSKA (reference sequence). The CDR3 has 18 residues. The CDR3 loop is CSAGLGSGLLSSYNEQFF. The CDR3 DNA sequence: TGCAGTGCTGGACTTGGATCGGGGCTATTAAGCTCCTACAATGAGCAGTTCTTC.

V usage is TRBV20-1 and J usage is TRBJ2-3; 9 nucleotides match TRBD1. The CDR3 length is 15 residues. Trimming at V came to 5 bases and at J to 0 bases, leaving 6 bases not matched to a gene. CDR1 DFQATT and CDR2 SNEGSKA come from the germline V gene (reference sequence). In nucleotides, the CDR3 is TGCAGTGCTCTTTCGACAGGGGGGAGCACAGATACGCAGTATTTT. The encoded protein is CSALSTGGSTDTQYF.

This clonotype was detected only a few times. This rearrangement joins TRBV20-1 to TRBJ1-1; 7 bases line up with TRBD1. The CDR3 has 14 residues. J gave up 0 bases and V 6 bases, and 7 bases lay outside the gene matches. Germline V gene lookup returns CDR1 DFQATT and CDR2 SNEGSKA (reference sequence). The DNA for the CDR3 is TGCAGTGCCCAAAGGGACAGCTTGAACACTGAAGCTTTCTTT. This encodes CSAQRDSLNTEAFF.

This clonotype has a count of ten or more. This sequence joins TRBV20-1 and TRBJ2-7; TRBD2 agrees at 7 bases. J gave up 6 bases and V 4 bases, and 12 bases lay outside the gene matches. This CDR3 is 14 amino acids long. Germline CDR1 reads DFQATT; CDR2 reads SNEGSKA (reference sequence). CDR3 nucleotide sequence: TGCAGTGCTAATGCAGCGGGGCTCTTCGGCGAGCAGTACTTC. As protein: CSANAAGLFGEQYF.

This chain connects TRBV6-1 to TRBJ2-7, with TRBD2 matching 8 bases. The CDR3 extends over 16 amino acids. The V gene's germline CDR1 is MNHNS and CDR2 SASEGT. J gave up 4 bases and V 1 base, and 9 bases lay outside the gene matches. DNA of the CDR3: TGTGCCAGCAGTGAAGTGAGCGGGGGAGGGATGTACGAGCAGTACTTC. Protein: CASSEVSGGGMYEQYF.

This clonotype was detected a few times. This chain joins TRBV20-1 and TRBJ2-7, with D perhaps matching TRBD2 (5 bases). Deletions cut 5 bases from V and 7 bases from J, with 18 bases between. Germline-derived CDR1 and CDR2 are DFQATT and SNEGSKA (reference sequence). The CDR3 consists of 13 residues. The chain's CDR3 is CSAVRPEGGEQYF. The CDR3 DNA reads TGCAGTGCTGTTAGACCCGAGGGTGGAGAGCAGTACTTC.

The chain employs TRBV2 and TRBJ2-7; no reliable D call. The CDR3 sequence is 13 residues long. In germline, CDR1 is SNHLY, CDR2 FYNNEI. Trimming removed 7 bases at V and 3 bases at J, with 13 bases between. DNA of the CDR3: TGTGCCAGCACAAGGAGTTTCGACTACGAGCAGTACTTC. As protein: CASTRSFDYEQYF.

Concerning this clonotype: Since no conserved phenylalanine or tryptophan closes the CDR3, a read error is the likely cause. The chain employs TRBV7-2 and TRBJ2-1; D perhaps matches TRBD2 (5 bases). The J call may be faulty, since TRBJ2-7 better matches the DNA end. Germline V lookup: CDR1 SGHTA, CDR2 FQGNSA. The CDR3 consists of 16 residues. In nucleotides, the CDR3 is TGTGCCAGCAGCTTTCGCCGGTCTAGCTCCTACAATGAGCAGTACTTA. Protein: CASSFRRSSSYNEQYL.

This clonotype was detected a few times. The CDR3 loop is CASSLTGQPSYEQYF. As DNA, the CDR3 is TGTGCCAGCAGCTTAACGGGACAGCCTTCCTACGAGCAGTACTTC. The chain combines TRBV7-2 with TRBJ2-7; the match to TRBD1 covers 7 bases. The CDR3 consists of 15 residues. V lost 2 bases, J lost 1 base, and 5 bases stayed unmatched. The germline V gene encodes CDR1 SGHTA and CDR2 FQGNSA.